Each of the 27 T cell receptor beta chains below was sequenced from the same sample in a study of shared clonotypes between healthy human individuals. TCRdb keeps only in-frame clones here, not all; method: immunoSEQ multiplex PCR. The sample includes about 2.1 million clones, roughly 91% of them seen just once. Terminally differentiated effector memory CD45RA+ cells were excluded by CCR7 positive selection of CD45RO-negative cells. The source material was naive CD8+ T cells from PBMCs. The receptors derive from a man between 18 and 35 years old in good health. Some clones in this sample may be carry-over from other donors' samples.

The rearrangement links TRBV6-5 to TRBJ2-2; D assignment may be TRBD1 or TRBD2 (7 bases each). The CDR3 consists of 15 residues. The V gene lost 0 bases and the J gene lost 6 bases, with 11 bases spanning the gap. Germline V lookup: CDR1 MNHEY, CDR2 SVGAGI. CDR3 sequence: CASSYSTGRAGELFF. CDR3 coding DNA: TGTGCCAGCAGTTACTCGACAGGGAGGGCCGGGGAGCTGTTTTTT.

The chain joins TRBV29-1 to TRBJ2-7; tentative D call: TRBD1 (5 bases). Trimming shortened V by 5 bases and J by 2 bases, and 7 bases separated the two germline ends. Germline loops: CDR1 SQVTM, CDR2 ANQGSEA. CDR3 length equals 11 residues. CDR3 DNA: TGCAGCGTTCGACAGCCCTACGAGCAGTACTTC. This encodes CSVRQPYEQYF.

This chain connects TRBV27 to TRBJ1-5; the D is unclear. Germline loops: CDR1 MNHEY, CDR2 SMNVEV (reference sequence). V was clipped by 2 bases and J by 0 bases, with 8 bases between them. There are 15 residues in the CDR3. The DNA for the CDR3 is TGTGCCAGCAGTTTACGGACCTATAGCAATCAGCCCCAGCATTTT. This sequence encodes CASSLRTYSNQPQHF.

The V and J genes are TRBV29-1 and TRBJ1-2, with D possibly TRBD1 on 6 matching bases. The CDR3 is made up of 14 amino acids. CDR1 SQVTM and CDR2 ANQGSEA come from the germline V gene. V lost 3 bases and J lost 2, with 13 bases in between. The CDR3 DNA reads TGCAGCGTTGATCCACAGGGAGGGAACTATGGCTACACCTTC. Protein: CSVDPQGGNYGYTF.

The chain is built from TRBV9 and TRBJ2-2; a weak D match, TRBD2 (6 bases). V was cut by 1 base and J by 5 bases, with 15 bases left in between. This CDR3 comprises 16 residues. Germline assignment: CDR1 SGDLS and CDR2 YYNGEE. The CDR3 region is CASSVNPGRNTGELFF. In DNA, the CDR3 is TGTGCCAGCAGCGTAAATCCAGGGAGGAATACCGGGGAGCTGTTTTTT.

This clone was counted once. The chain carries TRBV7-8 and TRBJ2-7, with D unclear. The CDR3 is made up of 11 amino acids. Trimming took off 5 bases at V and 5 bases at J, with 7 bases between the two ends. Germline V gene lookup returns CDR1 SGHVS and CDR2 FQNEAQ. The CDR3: CASSRVHEQYF. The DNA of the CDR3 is TGTGCCAGCAGCCGGGTACACGAGCAGTACTTC.

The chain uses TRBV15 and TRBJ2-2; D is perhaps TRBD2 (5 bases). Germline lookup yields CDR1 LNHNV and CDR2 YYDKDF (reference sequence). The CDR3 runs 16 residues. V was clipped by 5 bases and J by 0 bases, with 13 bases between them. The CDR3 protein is CATSEGRSSNTGELFF. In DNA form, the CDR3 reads TGTGCCACCAGCGAGGGAAGAAGTTCGAACACCGGGGAGCTGTTTTTT.

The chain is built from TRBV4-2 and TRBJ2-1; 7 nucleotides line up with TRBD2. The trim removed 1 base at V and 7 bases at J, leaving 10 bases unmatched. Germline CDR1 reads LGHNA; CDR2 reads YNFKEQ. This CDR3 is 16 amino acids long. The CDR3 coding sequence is TGTGCCAGCAGCCAAGTTTTTGGGCGGGAGAGGAATGAGCAGTTCTTC. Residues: CASSQVFGRERNEQFF.

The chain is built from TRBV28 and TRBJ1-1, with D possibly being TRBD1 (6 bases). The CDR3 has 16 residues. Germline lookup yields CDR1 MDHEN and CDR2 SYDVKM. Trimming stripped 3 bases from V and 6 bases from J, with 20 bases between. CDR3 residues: CASSFPSYRDFAEAFF. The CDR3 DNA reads TGTGCCAGCAGTTTTCCCTCCTACAGGGACTTCGCTGAAGCTTTCTTT.

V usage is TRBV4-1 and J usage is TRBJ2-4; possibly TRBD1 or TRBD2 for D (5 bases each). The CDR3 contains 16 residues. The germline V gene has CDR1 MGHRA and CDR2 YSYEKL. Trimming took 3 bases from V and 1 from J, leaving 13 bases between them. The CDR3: CASSQRDPGAKNIQYF. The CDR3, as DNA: TGCGCCAGCAGCCAGAGGGACCCCGGGGCCAAAAACATTCAGTACTTC.

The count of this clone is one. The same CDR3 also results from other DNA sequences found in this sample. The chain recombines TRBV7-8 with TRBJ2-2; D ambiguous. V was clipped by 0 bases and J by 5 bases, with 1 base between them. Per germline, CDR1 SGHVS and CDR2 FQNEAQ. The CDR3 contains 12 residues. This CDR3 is CASSLATGELFF. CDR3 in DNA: TGTGCCAGCAGCTTAGCTACCGGGGAGCTGTTTTTT. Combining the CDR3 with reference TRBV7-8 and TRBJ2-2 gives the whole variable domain GAGVSQSPRYKVAKRGQDVALRCDPISGHVSLFWYQQALGQGPEFLTYFQNEAQLDKSGLPSDRFFAERPEGSVSTLKIQRTQQEDSAVYLCASSLATGELFFGEGSRLTVL.

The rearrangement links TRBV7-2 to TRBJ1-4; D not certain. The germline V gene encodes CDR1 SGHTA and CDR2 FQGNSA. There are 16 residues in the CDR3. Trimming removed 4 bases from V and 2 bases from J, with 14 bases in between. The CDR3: CASSSRRLPTNEKLFF. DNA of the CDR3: TGTGCCAGCAGCTCCCGGAGACTTCCGACTAATGAAAAACTGTTTTTT.

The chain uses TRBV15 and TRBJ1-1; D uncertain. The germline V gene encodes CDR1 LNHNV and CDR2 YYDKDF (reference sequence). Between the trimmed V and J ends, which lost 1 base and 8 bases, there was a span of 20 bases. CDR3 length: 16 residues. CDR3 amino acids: CATSRVVDRPSKEAFF. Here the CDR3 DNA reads TGTGCCACCAGCAGAGTAGTGGACCGACCTTCTAAAGAAGCTTTCTTT.

CDR3 sequence reads: CASRTGTGYQWINEQFF. DNA of the CDR3: TGTGCCAGCAGAACCGGGACAGGGTACCAGTGGATTAATGAGCAGTTCTTC. The V and J genes are TRBV28 and TRBJ2-1; 9 bases are a match to TRBD1. CDR3 length equals 17 residues. V shed 6 bases, J shed 7 bases, and the junction held 16 bases outside the gene matches. Per the germline V gene, CDR1 is MDHEN and CDR2 is SYDVKM.

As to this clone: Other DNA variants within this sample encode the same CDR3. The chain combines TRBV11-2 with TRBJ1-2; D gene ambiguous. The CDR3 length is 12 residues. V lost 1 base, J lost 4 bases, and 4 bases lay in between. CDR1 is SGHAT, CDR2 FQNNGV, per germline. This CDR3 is CASSLGSYGYTF. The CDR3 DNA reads TGTGCCAGCAGCTTAGGCAGCTATGGCTACACCTTC.

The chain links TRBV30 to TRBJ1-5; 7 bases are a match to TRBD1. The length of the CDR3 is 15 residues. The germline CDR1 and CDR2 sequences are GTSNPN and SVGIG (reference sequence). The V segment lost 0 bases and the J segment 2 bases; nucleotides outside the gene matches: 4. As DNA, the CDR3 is TGTGCCTGGAGTGTTGGGCAGGGGGGCAATCAGCCCCAGCATTTT. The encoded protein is CAWSVGQGGNQPQHF.

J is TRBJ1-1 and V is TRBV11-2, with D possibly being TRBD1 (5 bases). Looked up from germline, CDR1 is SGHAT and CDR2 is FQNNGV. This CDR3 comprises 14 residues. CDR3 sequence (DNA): TGTGCATCAAGAGTTTTTGATGGGGGCACTGAAGCTTTCTTT. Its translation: CASRVFDGGTEAFF.

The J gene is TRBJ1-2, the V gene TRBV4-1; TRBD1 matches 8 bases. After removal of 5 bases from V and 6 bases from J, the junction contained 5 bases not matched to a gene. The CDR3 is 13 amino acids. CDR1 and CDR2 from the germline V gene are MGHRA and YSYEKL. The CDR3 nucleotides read TGCGCCAGCAGCACAACAGGGGGGGATGGCTACACCTTC. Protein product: CASSTTGGDGYTF.

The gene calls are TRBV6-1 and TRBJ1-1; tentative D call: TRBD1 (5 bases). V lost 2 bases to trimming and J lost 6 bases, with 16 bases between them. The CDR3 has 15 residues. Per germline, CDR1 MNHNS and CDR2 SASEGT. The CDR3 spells CASSEWVKGESEAFF. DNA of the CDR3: TGTGCCAGCAGTGAATGGGTTAAAGGGGAGTCTGAAGCTTTCTTT.

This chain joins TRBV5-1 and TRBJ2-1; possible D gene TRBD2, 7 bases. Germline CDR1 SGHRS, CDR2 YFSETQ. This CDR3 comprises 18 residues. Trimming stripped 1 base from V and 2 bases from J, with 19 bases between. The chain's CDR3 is CASSLWGGGRDPYNEQFF. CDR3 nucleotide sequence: TGCGCCAGCAGCTTGTGGGGGGGCGGTAGGGACCCCTACAATGAGCAGTTCTTC.

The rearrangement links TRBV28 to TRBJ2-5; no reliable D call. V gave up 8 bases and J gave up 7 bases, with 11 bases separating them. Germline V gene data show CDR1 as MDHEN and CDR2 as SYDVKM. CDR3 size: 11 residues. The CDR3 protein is CASCNEGTQYF. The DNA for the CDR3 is TGTGCCAGCTGTAACGAAGGGACCCAGTACTTC.

CDR3 residues: CASSVAGREDRTDTQYF. DNA for the CDR3: TGTGCCAGCAGCGTAGCTGGGCGGGAGGATAGAACAGATACGCAGTATTTT. The genes are TRBV9 and TRBJ2-3, with TRBD2 identical over 8 bases. J gave up 3 bases and V 0 bases, and 9 bases lay outside the gene matches. CDR3 length equals 17 residues. Germline CDR1 is SGDLS and CDR2 is YYNGEE.

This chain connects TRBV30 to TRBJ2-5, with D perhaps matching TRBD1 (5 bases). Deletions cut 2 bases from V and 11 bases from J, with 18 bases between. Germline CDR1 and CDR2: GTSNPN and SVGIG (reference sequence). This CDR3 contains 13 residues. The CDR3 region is CAWSPNPQVEQYF. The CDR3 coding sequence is TGTGCCTGGAGTCCCAACCCACAGGTGGAGCAGTACTTC.

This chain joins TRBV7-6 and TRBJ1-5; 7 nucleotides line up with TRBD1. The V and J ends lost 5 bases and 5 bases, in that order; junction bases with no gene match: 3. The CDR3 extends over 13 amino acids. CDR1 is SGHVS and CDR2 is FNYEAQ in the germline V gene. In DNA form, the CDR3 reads TGTGCCAGCAGCCCGGACAGGCATCAGCCCCAGCATTTT. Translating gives CASSPDRHQPQHF.

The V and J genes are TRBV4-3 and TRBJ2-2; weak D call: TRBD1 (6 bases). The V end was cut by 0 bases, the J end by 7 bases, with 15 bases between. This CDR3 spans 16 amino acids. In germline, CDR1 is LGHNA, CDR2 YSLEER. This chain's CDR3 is CASSQDRRTANGELFF. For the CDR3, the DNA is TGCGCCAGCAGCCAAGATAGGAGGACAGCTAACGGGGAGCTGTTTTTT.

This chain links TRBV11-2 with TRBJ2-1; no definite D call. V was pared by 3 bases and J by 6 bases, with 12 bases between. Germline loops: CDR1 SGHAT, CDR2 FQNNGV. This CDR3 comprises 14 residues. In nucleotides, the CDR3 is TGTGCCAGCAGCTTTCTCTCCGACCTCAATGAGCAGTTCTTC. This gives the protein CASSFLSDLNEQFF.

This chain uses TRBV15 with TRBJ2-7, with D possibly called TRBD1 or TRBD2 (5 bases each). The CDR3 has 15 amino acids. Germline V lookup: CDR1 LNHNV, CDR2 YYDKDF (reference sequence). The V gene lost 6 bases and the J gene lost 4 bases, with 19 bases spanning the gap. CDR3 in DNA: TGTGCCACCAGGGGGTCAAACAGAGGGGTGTACGAGCAGTACTTC. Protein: CATRGSNRGVYEQYF.